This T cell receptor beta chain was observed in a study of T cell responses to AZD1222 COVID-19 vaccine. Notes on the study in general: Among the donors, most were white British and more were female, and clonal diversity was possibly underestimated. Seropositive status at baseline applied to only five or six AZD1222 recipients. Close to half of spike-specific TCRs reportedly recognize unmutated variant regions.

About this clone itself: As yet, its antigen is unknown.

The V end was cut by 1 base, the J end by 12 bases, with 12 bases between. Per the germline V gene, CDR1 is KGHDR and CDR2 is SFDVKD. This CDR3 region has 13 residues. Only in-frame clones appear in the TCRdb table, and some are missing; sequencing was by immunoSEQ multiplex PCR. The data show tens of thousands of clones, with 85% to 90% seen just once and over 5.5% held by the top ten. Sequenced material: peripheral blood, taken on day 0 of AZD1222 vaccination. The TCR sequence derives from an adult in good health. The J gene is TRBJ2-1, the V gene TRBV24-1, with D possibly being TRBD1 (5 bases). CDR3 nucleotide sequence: TGTGCCACCAGTGATTTTTCCAGGGAAGGGCAGTTCTTC. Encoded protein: CATSDFSREGQFF.